One and the same sample provided the 6 T cell receptor beta chains below, sequenced in a study of OX40 agonist ivuxolimab in advanced cancers. Assay used: immunoSEQ multiplex PCR; TCRdb lists only in-frame clones, some missing. In the table there are 72,000 or so clones, roughly 87% of which are singletons. This sample comprised CD4+ or CD8+ T cells sorted from blood, obtained in a trial of the OX40 agonist ivuxolimab. The receptors were gathered from an adult with an advanced solid tumor such as melanoma, head and neck, liver or kidney cancer.

The chain uses TRBV11-2 and TRBJ1-1; D gene uncertain. V was pared by 4 bases and J by 0 bases, with 6 bases between. There are 13 residues in the CDR3. Germline values: CDR1 SGHAT, CDR2 FQNNGV. The CDR3 spells CASSSSMNTEAFF. The CDR3 DNA sequence: TGTGCCAGCAGCTCCTCGATGAACACTGAAGCTTTCTTT. Full variable domain (outside the CDR3, taken from reference TRBV11-2 and TRBJ1-1): EAGVAQSPRYKIIEKRQSVAFWCNPISGHATLYWYQQILGQGPKLLIQFQNNGVVDDSQLPKDRFSAERLKGVDSTLKIQPAKLEDSAVYLCASSSSMNTEAFFGQGTRLTVV.

V gene TRBV29-1 combines with J gene TRBJ2-7; possible D gene TRBD2, 6 bases. The V gene's germline CDR1 is SQVTM and CDR2 ANQGSEA. The CDR3 consists of 16 residues. The V gene lost 0 bases and the J gene lost 3 bases, with 18 bases spanning the gap. The CDR3 DNA is TGCAGCGTTGAAGATAGTCCCGGGGGAATCAGCTACGAGCAGTACTTC. This sequence encodes CSVEDSPGGISYEQYF.

The V gene is TRBV5-1, the J gene TRBJ2-3; TRBD2 matches 7 bases. Per the germline V gene, CDR1 is SGHRS and CDR2 is YFSETQ. The V and J ends lost 2 bases and 5 bases, in that order; junction bases with no gene match: 20. The CDR3 loop spans 19 amino acids. CDR3 DNA sequence: TGCGCCAGCAGCTTAGGCCACAATATTATCGGGGGACTACGAGATACGCAGTATTTT. Translated, it gives CASSLGHNIIGGLRDTQYF.

The chain couples TRBV6-5 to TRBJ1-1, with D tentatively TRBD1 (6 bases). The ends were cut back, 2 bases at V and 10 bases at J, with 11 bases in the middle. Germline-derived CDR1 and CDR2 are MNHEY and SVGAGI. The CDR3 spans 12 residues. The CDR3 is CASSYGGGPAFF. The CDR3 region has the DNA TGTGCCAGCAGTTACGGGGGGGGCCCAGCTTTCTTT.

The chain recombines TRBV7-9 with TRBJ2-7; D is unclear. With 0 bases removed from V and 7 bases from J, the gap between germline ends came to 4 bases. The CDR3 is 11 amino acids. Germline CDR1 is SEHNR and CDR2 is FQNEAQ (reference sequence). As DNA, the CDR3 is TGTGCCAGCAGCTTAGCGGATGAGCAGTACTTC. As protein: CASSLADEQYF. The whole variable domain, remainder taken from reference TRBV7-9 and TRBJ2-7, is DTGVSQNPRHKITKRGQNVTFRCDPISEHNRLYWYRQTLGQGPEFLTYFQNEAQLEKSRLLSDRFSAERPKGSFSTLEIQRTEQGDSAMYLCASSLADEQYFGPGTRLTVT.

The rearrangement uses TRBV14 and TRBJ2-5; perhaps TRBD2 as D (6 bases). Germline-derived CDR1 and CDR2 are SGHDN and FVKESK. Deletions cut 2 bases from V and 4 bases from J, with 11 bases between. The CDR3 loop spans 14 amino acids. The CDR3 DNA is TGTGCCAGCAGCCAATATTTGGGGGGAGAGACCCAGTACTTC. Amino acids: CASSQYLGGETQYF.